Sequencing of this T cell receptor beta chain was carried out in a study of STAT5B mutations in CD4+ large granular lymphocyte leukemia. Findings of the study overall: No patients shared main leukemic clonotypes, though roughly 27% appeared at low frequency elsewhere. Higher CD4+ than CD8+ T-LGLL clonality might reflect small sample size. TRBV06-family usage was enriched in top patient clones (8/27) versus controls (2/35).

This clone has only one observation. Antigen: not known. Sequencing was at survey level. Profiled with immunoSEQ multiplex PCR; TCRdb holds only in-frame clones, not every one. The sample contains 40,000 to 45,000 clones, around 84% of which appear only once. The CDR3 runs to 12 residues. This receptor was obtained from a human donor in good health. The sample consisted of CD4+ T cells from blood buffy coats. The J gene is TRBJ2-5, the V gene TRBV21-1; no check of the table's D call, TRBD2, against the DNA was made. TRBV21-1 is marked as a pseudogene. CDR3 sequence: CASWDGSETQYF. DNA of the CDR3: TGTGCCAGCTGGGACGGGAGTGAGACCCAGTACTTC.